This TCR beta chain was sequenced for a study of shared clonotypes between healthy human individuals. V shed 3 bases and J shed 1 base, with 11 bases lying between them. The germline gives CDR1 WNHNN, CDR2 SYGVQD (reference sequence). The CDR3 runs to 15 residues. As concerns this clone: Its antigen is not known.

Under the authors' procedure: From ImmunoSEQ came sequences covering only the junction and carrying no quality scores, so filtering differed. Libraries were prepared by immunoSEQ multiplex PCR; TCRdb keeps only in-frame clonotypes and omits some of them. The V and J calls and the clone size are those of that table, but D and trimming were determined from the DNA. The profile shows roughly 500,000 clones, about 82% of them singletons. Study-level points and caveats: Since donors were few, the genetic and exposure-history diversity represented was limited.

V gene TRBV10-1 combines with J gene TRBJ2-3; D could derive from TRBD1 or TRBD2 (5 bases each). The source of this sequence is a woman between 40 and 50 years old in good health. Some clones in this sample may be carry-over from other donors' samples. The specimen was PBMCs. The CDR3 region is CASSDRGSGTDTQYF. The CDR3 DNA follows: TGCGCCAGCAGTGATCGGGGCAGCGGCACAGATACGCAGTATTTT.